This TCR beta chain originates from a study of graft-versus-host responses after intestinal transplantation. Sequencing used immunoSEQ multiplex PCR; TCRdb keeps in-frame clones, though not all of them. The sample lists about 20,000 clones, roughly half occurring once. Unmatched junction bases numbered 8, after V lost 5 bases and J lost 3 bases. The germline gives CDR1 SGHTA, CDR2 FQGTGA. The CDR3 is 18 residues long. The plating included about 200,000 irradiated, violet-dye-labeled stimulator cells together with about 200,000 CFSE-labeled responder cells. Study conclusions and caveats: The recipient marrow held GvH clones, and some of them showed up first in ileum or blood.

This TCR was sampled from a human patient who received an intestinal transplant. This material consisted of alloreactive CD4+ T cells from a mixed lymphocyte reaction culture, taken before intestinal transplant. Subset of the sample: CFSE-low proliferating T cells sorted from approximately six-day pre-transplant mixed lymphocyte reaction (GvH or HvG direction). The chain couples TRBV7-3 to TRBJ2-2, with 14 bases identical to TRBD2. The chain's CDR3 is CASSPHGLAGGDTGELFF. The DNA for the CDR3 is TGTGCCAGCAGCCCCCATGGACTAGCGGGGGGTGACACCGGGGAGCTGTTTTTT.